This is a list of T cell receptor beta chains from one sample in a study of shared clonotypes between healthy human individuals. Data came from immunoSEQ multiplex PCR; TCRdb stores just in-frame clones and leaves some out. The sample holds some 630,000 clones, roughly 96% seen once. The specimen sequenced was naive CD8+ T cells sorted from blood. The origin of the receptors is a woman in her 30s in good health. Each CDR3 is given with its conserved first and last residue. D genes are given only for firm matches. Where a row states a size, it is once, few, many or the class of an expanded clone; other rows omit it.

abundance: NA
j_gene: TRBJ2-7
d_gene: NA
v_gene: TRBV18
len: 14
CDR3aa: CASSSGTEIYEQYF
CDR3nt: TGTGCCAGCTCATCAGGGACGGAAATCTACGAGCAGTACTTC

abundance: NA
j_gene: TRBJ1-3
d_gene: NA
v_gene: TRBV21-1
len: 15
CDR3aa: CASSKERTRGNTIYF
CDR3nt: TGTGCCAGCAGCAAAGAACGGACCAGGGGAAACACCATATATTTT

abundance: NA
j_gene: TRBJ2-3
d_gene: NA
v_gene: TRBV11-2
len: 15
CDR3aa: CASSLDGDSPDTQYF
CDR3nt: TGTGCCAGCAGCTTAGATGGCGACTCCCCCGATACGCAGTATTTT

abundance: NA
j_gene: TRBJ1-1
d_gene: TRBD1
v_gene: TRBV6-6
len: 15
CDR3aa: CASSDLGTGGTEAFF
CDR3nt: TGTGCCAGCAGCGACCTAGGGACAGGAGGCACTGAAGCTTTCTTT

abundance: NA
j_gene: TRBJ2-7
d_gene: TRBD2
v_gene: TRBV28
len: 15
CDR3aa: CASSREGLSSYEQYF
CDR3nt: TGTGCCAGCAGCAGGGAGGGGCTGAGCTCCTACGAGCAGTACTTC

abundance: NA
j_gene: TRBJ1-1
d_gene: NA
v_gene: TRBV5-4
len: 14
CDR3aa: CASSLWGGGIGAFF
CDR3nt: TGTGCCAGCAGCTTGTGGGGAGGGGGTATTGGAGCTTTCTTT

abundance: NA
j_gene: TRBJ2-7
d_gene: NA
v_gene: TRBV9
len: 12
CDR3aa: CASSEGGYEQYF
CDR3nt: TGTGCCAGCAGCGAGGGCGGGTACGAGCAGTACTTC

abundance: NA
j_gene: TRBJ2-5
d_gene: TRBD2
v_gene: TRBV7-2
len: 18
CDR3aa: CASSSGGPIGGGIETQYF
CDR3nt: TGTGCCAGCAGTTCGGGAGGTCCCATTGGGGGGGGTATAGAGACCCAGTACTTC

abundance: NA
j_gene: TRBJ1-2
d_gene: NA
v_gene: TRBV7-9
len: 10
CDR3aa: CASSEGEGTF
CDR3nt: TGTGCCAGCAGCGAAGGGGAGGGCACCTTC

abundance: NA
j_gene: TRBJ1-2
d_gene: NA
v_gene: TRBV9
len: 15
CDR3aa: CASSGTGAVGYGYTF
CDR3nt: TGTGCCAGCAGCGGGACGGGCGCCGTGGGGTATGGCTACACCTTC

abundance: NA
j_gene: TRBJ2-3
d_gene: NA
v_gene: TRBV28
len: 16
CDR3aa: CASSQPYVEGTDTQYF
CDR3nt: TGTGCCAGCAGTCAACCATATGTAGAGGGCACAGATACGCAGTATTTT

abundance: NA
j_gene: TRBJ1-2
d_gene: NA
v_gene: TRBV6-5
len: 15
CDR3aa: CASSYFGVANYGYTF
CDR3nt: TGTGCCAGCAGTTATTTTGGGGTGGCTAACTATGGCTACACCTTC

abundance: few
j_gene: TRBJ1-5
d_gene: NA
v_gene: TRBV10-3
len: 14
CDR3aa: CAIRSADNNQPQHF
CDR3nt: TGTGCCATCAGAAGTGCGGACAACAATCAGCCCCAGCATTTT

abundance: NA
j_gene: TRBJ2-3
d_gene: TRBD2
v_gene: TRBV2
len: 15
CDR3aa: CASRDSGRSRDTQYF
CDR3nt: TGTGCCAGCAGGGATAGCGGGAGGTCCCGGGATACGCAGTATTTT

abundance: NA
j_gene: TRBJ2-7
d_gene: NA
v_gene: TRBV28
len: 12
CDR3aa: CASSHGFNEQYF
CDR3nt: TGTGCCAGCAGCCACGGTTTCAACGAGCAGTACTTC

abundance: NA
j_gene: TRBJ1-6
d_gene: NA
v_gene: TRBV27
len: 14
CDR3aa: CASSNSMGNSPLHF
CDR3nt: TGTGCCAGCAGTAACTCAATGGGGAATTCACCCCTCCACTTT

abundance: NA
j_gene: TRBJ1-5
d_gene: NA
v_gene: TRBV28
len: 16
CDR3aa: CASLTAELNSNQPQHF
CDR3nt: TGTGCCAGCTTGACGGCAGAACTAAATAGCAATCAGCCCCAGCATTTT

abundance: NA
j_gene: TRBJ2-7
d_gene: TRBD2
v_gene: TRBV19
len: 16
CDR3aa: CASSLTAGGAYYEQYF
CDR3nt: TGTGCCAGTAGTCTGACGGCGGGGGGGGCATACTACGAGCAGTACTTC